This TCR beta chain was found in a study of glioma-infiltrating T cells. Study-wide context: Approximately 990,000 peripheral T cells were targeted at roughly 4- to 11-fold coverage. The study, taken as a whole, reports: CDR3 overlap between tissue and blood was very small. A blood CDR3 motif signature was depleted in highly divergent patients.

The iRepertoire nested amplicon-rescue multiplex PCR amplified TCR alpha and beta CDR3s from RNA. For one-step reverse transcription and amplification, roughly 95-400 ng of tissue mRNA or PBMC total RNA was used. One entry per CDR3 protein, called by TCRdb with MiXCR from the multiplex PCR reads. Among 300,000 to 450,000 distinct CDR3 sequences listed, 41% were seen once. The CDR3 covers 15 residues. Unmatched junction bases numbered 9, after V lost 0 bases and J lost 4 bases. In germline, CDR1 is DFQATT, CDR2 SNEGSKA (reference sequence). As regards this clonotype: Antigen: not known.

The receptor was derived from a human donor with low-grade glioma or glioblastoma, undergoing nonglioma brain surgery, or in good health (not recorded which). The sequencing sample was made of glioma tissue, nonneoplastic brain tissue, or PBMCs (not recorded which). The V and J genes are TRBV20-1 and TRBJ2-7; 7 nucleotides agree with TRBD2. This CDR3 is CSARDLSSGLYEQYF. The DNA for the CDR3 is TGCAGTGCTAGAGATCTATCTAGCGGCCTATACGAGCAGTACTTC.